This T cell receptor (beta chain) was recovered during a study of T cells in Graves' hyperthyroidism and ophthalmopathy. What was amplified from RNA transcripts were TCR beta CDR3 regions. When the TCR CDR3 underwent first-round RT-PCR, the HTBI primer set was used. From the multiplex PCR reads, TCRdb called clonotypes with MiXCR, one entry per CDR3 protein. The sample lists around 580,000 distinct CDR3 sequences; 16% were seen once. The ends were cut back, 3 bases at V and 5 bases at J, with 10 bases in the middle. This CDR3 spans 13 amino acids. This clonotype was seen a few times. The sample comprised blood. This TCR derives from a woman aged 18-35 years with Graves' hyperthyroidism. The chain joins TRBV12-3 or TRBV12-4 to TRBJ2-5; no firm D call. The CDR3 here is CASSFFSPETQYF. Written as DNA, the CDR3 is TGTGCCAGCAGTTTCTTCAGCCCGGAGACCCAGTACTTC.